This T cell receptor beta chain derives from a study of long-term antiretroviral therapy in people with HIV. The wider study: The study's earliest collections predate the 2015 immediate-ART recommendation by about a decade. Study-wide results and limits: From about 2003 to 2018, blood was obtained, possibly while participants received older ART regimens.

The junction had 18 bases not matched to a gene; V was cut back by 5 bases and J by 3 bases. Germline V lookup: CDR1 LGHNT, CDR2 FRNRAP. The CDR3 consists of 19 residues. Concerning this clone itself: Its target is not known.

At the survey level, the v3.0 immunoSEQ assay was run. Assay used: immunoSEQ multiplex PCR; TCRdb lists only in-frame clones, some missing. The sample carries approximately 45,000 clones, around nine tenths recorded once. This chain joins TRBV12-5 and TRBJ1-3; 8 bases align to TRBD1. This TCR derives from a woman in her forties or fifties with HIV. The source was unsorted PBMCs, collected 0.1 years before starting antiretroviral therapy. In nucleotides, the CDR3 is TGTGCTAGTGGTCTCCGCCTCGATTCGACAGGGGTAATTGGAAACACCATATATTTT. It encodes CASGLRLDSTGVIGNTIYF.